This T cell receptor (beta chain) originates from a study of cytomegalovirus exposure and HLA in healthy donors. The study, taken as a whole, reports: The study put roughly 160 TCR beta chains on its list as cytomegalovirus-associated. Sequencing artifact likely explains a cluster of highly shared sequence variants.

PCR was performed using 60 Vbeta and 13 Jbeta primers. Using immunoSEQ multiplex PCR, the repertoire was profiled, and TCRdb retains in-frame clones only, with some absent. Of approximately 110,000 clones listed, around 73% are singletons. The V gene lost 4 bases and the J gene lost 4 bases, with 10 bases spanning the gap. The CDR3 consists of 13 residues. Germline CDR1 is MNHEY and CDR2 is SVGAGI. As regards this clone: Its antigen remains unidentified.

The specimen was PBMCs. The TCR was taken from a man aged 55 to 70 in good health and CMV-seropositive. This chain links TRBV6-5 with TRBJ1-2; D may be TRBD1 (6 bases). CDR3: CASSWGRGYGYTF. CDR3 bases: TGTGCCAGCAGTTGGGGGCGCGGCTATGGCTACACCTTC.